This T cell receptor (beta chain) was recorded in a study of blood T cell repertoires in COVID-19. The V gene's germline CDR1 is LNHDA and CDR2 SQIVND (reference sequence). The CDR3 is made up of 15 amino acids. The junction had 6 bases not matched to a gene; V was cut back by 4 bases and J by 5 bases. The assay was immunoSEQ multiplex PCR, and TCRdb's table has in-frame clones only and misses some. The data contain 200,000 or so clones, around 86% of them singletons. This clone was seen a handful of times. This receptor was taken from a middle-aged woman with acute COVID-19. This rearrangement joins TRBV19 to TRBJ1-5; 9 nucleotides agree with TRBD1. The sequenced sample was PBMCs or T cells enriched from blood (not recorded which). CDR3 bases: TGTGCCAGTAGTAGGGGGGACAGGGATTATCAGCCCCAGCATTTT. It translates to CASSRGDRDYQPQHF. Based on the CDR3 plus reference TRBV19 and TRBJ1-5, the full variable domain is DGGITQSPKYLFRKEGQNVTLSCEQNLNHDAMYWYRQDPGQGLRLIYYSQIVNDFQKGDIAEGYSVSREKKESFPLTVTSAQKNPTAFYLCASSRGDRDYQPQHFGDGTRLSIL.